Presented here are 2 T cell receptor beta chains from one specimen sequenced in a study of technical replicates of blood from a few donors. Some clones are missing from TCRdb's copy, which holds only in-frame ones; the method was immunoSEQ multiplex PCR. The data hold about 79,000 clones, with about nine tenths observed a single time. The specimen was T cells isolated from PBMCs. These TCRs come from a human donor in good health. Some clones in this sample may be carry-over from other donors' samples.

This clone was observed once. The chain uses TRBV5-1 and TRBJ2-3, with 10 bases identical to TRBD2. J gave up 5 bases and V 4 bases, and 7 bases lay outside the gene matches. Germline lookup yields CDR1 SGHRS and CDR2 YFSETQ. The CDR3 spans 15 residues. This CDR3 reads CASSAASGRRDTQYF. As DNA, the CDR3 is TGCGCCAGCAGCGCAGCTAGCGGGAGAAGAGATACGCAGTATTTT.

The gene calls are TRBV18 and TRBJ1-5; D perhaps matches TRBD1 (6 bases). V was cut by 3 bases and J by 4 bases, with 13 bases left in between. CDR3 length equals 15 residues. CDR1 KGHSH and CDR2 LQKENI come from the germline V gene. DNA for the CDR3: TGTGCCAGCTCACCTCAGGGGTTGGGGAATCAGCCCCAGCATTTT. Amino acids: CASSPQGLGNQPQHF.